This T cell receptor beta chain was recovered during a study of early T cells in non-severe SARS-CoV-2 infection. Study findings and constraints: VDJdb-based matching was biased toward anti-spike CD8 responses and missed private and CD4 specificities.

This clonotype was seen ten or more times. The antigen remains undetermined. CDR3 length equals 12 residues. V dropped 6 bases and J dropped 4; count of bases not matched to a gene: 1. Germline V CDR1 and CDR2: SQVTM, ANQGSEA. Researchers tagged individual cDNA molecules with unique molecular identifiers. TCRdb processed the 5' RACE reads anew with MiXCR; each CDR3 protein has one entry. The sample has tens of thousands of distinct CDR3 sequences, 5% to 6% seen once. The chain couples TRBV29-1 to TRBJ2-1; TRBD1 matches 9 bases. The receptor was isolated from an adult who was a healthcare worker with PCR-confirmed SARS-CoV-2 infection or an uninfected control (not recorded which). Specimen: whole blood. The CDR3 sequence: CSVDRGYNEQFF. CDR3 DNA: TGCAGCGTGGACAGGGGTTACAATGAGCAGTTCTTC.